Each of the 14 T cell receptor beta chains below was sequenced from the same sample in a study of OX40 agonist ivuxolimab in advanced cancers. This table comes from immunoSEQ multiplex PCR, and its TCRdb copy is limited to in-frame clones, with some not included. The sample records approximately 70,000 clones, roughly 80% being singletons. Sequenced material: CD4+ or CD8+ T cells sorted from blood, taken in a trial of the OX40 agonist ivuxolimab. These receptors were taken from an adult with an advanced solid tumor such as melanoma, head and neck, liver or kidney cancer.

The CDR3 loop is CASSPAPGELFF. As DNA, the CDR3 is TGCGCCAGCAGCCCGGCCCCCGGGGAGCTGTTTTTT. J is TRBJ2-2 and V is TRBV5-1; D remains unclear. The V end lost 4 bases, the J end lost 6 bases, and 7 bases lay between the germline ends. Germline CDR1 reads SGHRS; CDR2 reads YFSETQ. The CDR3 has 12 residues.

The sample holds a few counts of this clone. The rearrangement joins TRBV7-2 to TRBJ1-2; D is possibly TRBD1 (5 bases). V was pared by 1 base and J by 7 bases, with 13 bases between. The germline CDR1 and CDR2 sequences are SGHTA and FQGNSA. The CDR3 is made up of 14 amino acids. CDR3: CASSLVRDSGGYTF. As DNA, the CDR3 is TGTGCCAGCAGCTTAGTAAGGGACTCCGGTGGCTACACCTTC.

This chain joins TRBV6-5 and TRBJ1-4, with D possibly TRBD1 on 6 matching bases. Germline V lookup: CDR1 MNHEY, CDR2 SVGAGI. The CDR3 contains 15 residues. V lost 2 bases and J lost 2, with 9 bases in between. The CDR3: CASSYRGGTNEKLFF. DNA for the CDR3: TGTGCCAGCAGTTACCGAGGGGGTACTAATGAAAAACTGTTTTTT.

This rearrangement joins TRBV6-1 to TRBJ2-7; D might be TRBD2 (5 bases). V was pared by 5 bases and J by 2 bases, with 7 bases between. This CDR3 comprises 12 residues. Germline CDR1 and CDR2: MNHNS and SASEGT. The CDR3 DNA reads TGTGCCAGCAGTTGGGGAGCCTACGAGCAGTACGTC. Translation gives CASSWGAYEQYV.

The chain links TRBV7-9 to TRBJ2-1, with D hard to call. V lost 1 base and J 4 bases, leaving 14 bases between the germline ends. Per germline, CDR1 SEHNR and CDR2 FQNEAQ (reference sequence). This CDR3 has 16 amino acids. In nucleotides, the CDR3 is TGTGCCAGCAGCTTAGTCAGGCAGATGATATACAATGAGCAGTTCTTC. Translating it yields CASSLVRQMIYNEQFF.

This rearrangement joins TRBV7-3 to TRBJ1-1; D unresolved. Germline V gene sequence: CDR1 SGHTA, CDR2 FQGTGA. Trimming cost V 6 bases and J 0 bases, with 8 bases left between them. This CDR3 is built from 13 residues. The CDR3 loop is CASSTQMNTEAFF. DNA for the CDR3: TGTGCCAGCAGTACCCAAATGAACACTGAAGCTTTCTTT.

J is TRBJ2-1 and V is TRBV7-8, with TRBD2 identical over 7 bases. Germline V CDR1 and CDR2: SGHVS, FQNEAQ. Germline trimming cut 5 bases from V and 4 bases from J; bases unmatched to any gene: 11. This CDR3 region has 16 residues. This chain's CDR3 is CASSPTRLAAYNEQFF. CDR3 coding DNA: TGTGCCAGCAGCCCCACTCGGCTAGCGGCTTACAATGAGCAGTTCTTC. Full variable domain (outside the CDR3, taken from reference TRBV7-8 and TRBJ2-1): GAGVSQSPRYKVAKRGQDVALRCDPISGHVSLFWYQQALGQGPEFLTYFQNEAQLDKSGLPSDRFFAERPEGSVSTLKIQRTQQEDSAVYLCASSPTRLAAYNEQFFGPGTRLTVL.

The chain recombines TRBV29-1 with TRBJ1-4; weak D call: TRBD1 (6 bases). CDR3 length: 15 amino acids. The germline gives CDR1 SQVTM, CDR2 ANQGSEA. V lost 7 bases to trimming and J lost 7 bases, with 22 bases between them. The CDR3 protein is CSAEGGGAGVEKLFF. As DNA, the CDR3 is TGCAGCGCCGAAGGAGGTGGGGCAGGGGTTGAAAAACTGTTTTTT.

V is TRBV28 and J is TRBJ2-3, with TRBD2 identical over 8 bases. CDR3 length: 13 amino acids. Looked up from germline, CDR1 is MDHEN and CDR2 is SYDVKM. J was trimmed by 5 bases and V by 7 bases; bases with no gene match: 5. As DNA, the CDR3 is TGTGCCAGCACCGGACTAGCTCAAGATACGCAGTATTTT. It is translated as CASTGLAQDTQYF.

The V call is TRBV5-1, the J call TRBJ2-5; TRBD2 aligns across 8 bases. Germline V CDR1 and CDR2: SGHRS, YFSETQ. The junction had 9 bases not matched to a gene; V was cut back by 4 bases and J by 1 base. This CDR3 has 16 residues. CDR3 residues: CASSPRGAGAQETQYF. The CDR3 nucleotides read TGCGCCAGCAGCCCCCGGGGAGCGGGGGCCCAAGAGACCCAGTACTTC.

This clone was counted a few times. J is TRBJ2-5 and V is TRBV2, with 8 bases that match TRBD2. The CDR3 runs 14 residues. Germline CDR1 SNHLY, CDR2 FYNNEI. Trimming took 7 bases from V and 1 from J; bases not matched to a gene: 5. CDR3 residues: CASKEGTSQETQYF. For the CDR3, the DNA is TGTGCCAGCAAGGAAGGGACTAGCCAAGAGACCCAGTACTTC.

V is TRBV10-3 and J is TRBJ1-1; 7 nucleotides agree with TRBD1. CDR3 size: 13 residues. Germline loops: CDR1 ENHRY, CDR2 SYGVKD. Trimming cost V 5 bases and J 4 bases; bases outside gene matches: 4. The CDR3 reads CAISLDRATEAFF. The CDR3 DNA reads TGTGCCATCAGTTTAGACAGGGCCACTGAAGCTTTCTTT.

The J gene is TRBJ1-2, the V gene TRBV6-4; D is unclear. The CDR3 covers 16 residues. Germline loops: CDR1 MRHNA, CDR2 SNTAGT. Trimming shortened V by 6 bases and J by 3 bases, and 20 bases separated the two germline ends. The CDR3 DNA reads TGTGCCAGCAGATACCAGCCCGCCCCGTGGGACTATGGCTACACCTTC. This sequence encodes CASRYQPAPWDYGYTF.

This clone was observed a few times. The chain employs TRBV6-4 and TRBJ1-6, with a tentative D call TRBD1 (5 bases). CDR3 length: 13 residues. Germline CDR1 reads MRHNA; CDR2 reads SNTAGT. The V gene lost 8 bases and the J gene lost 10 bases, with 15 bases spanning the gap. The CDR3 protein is CASAGTSESPLHF. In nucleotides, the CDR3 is TGTGCCAGCGCCGGGACCTCGGAATCACCCCTCCACTTT.